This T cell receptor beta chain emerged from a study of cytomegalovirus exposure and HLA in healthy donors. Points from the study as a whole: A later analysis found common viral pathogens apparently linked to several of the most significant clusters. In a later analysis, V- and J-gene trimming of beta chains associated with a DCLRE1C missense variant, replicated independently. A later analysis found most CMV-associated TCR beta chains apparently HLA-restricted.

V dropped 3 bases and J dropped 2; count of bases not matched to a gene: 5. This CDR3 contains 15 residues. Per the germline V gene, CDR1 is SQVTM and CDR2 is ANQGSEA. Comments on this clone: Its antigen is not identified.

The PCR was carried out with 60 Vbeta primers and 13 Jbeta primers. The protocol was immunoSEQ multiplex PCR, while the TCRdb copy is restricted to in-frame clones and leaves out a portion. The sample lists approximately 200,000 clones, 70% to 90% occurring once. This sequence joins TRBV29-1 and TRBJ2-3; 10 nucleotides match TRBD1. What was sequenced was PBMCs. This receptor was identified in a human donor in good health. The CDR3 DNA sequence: TGCAGCGTTGAGAGGACAGGGGGAATCACAGATACGCAGTATTTT. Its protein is CSVERTGGITDTQYF.